The rows below give T cell receptor beta chains drawn from one sample of a study of blood T cell repertoires in COVID-19. The assay was immunoSEQ multiplex PCR, and TCRdb's table has in-frame clones only and misses some. The table lists roughly 350,000 clones, about 90% of them singletons. The sequencing sample was made of peripheral blood. The receptor source for this set is a woman under 30 who had recovered from COVID-19. Each CDR3 is given with its conserved first and last residue. A D gene is named only where the DNA matches it firmly. Clone size, where shown, is once, few, many, or a class for clones that have expanded.

clone size	J gene	D gene	V gene	CDR3 protein	CDR3 DNA
NA	TRBJ1-2	NA	TRBV7-9	CASSLRGFEDYGYTF	TGTGCCAGCAGCTTACGGGGGTTTGAGGACTATGGCTACACCTTC
NA	TRBJ1-4	TRBD1	TRBV5-1	CASSTGQGEEKLFF	TGCGCCAGCAGCACGGGACAGGGGGAGGAAAAACTGTTTTTT
NA	TRBJ2-5	TRBD1	TRBV11-3	CASSPSDRVRAETQYF	TGTGCCAGCAGCCCGAGCGACAGGGTCCGGGCAGAGACCCAGTACTTC
NA	TRBJ1-2	NA	TRBV6-1	CASSEGPISLGYTF	TGTGCCAGCAGTGAGGGGCCAATTTCACTTGGCTACACCTTC
few	TRBJ1-1	NA	TRBV7-2	CASSLDIGSEAFF	TGTGCCAGCAGCTTAGATATCGGTTCTGAAGCTTTCTTT
NA	TRBJ1-3	NA	TRBV1	CTSSQDSGTVGNTIYF	TGCACCAGCAGCCAAGATTCCGGGACAGTCGGAAACACCATATATTTT
NA	TRBJ2-4	TRBD2	TRBV5-6	CASSLSGRNIQYF	TGTGCCAGCAGCTTAAGCGGGAGAAACATTCAGTACTTC
NA	TRBJ1-1	TRBD1	TRBV30	CAWSIRPGTGARAFF	TGTGCCTGGAGTATACGACCCGGGACAGGGGCTAGAGCTTTCTTT
NA	TRBJ2-1	TRBD2	TRBV4-1	CASSQDPRAGYNEQFF	TGCGCCAGCAGCCAAGATCCCCGAGCGGGGTACAATGAGCAGTTCTTC
NA	TRBJ1-4	NA	TRBV9	CASSAGGGRGEKLFF	TGTGCCAGCAGCGCTGGGGGAGGTCGCGGTGAAAAACTGTTTTTT
NA	TRBJ1-2	NA	TRBV4-3	CASSQGGPGYGYTF	TGCGCCAGCAGCCAAGGTGGGCCCGGCTATGGCTACACCTTC
NA	TRBJ2-1	NA	TRBV11-3	CASSFPPSAVNEQFF	TGTGCCAGCAGCTTCCCCCCTAGCGCTGTGAATGAGCAGTTCTTC
few	TRBJ1-6	NA	TRBV7-9	CASSSPGLGRGNSPLHF	TGTGCCAGCAGCTCCCCCGGTTTGGGAAGGGGGAATTCACCCCTCCACTTT
NA	TRBJ2-3	NA	TRBV2	CASSATGRTDTQYF	TGTGCCAGCAGCGCTACAGGGCGCACAGATACGCAGTATTTT
NA	TRBJ2-3	TRBD2	TRBV7-2	CATGLAGGTSTDTQYF	TGTGCCACAGGACTAGCGGGAGGTACTAGCACAGATACGCAGTATTTT
NA	TRBJ1-1	NA	TRBV19	CASSLYRDSNTEAFF	TGTGCCAGTAGTCTGTACAGGGATTCTAACACTGAAGCTTTCTTT